The text below deals with one TCR beta chain. As yet, its antigen is unknown. This entry is derived from a study of cytomegalovirus exposure and HLA in healthy donors. For the study at large: Among the roughly 400 genotyped donors, approximately 80% were placed in the Caucasian-associated ancestry cluster. Study-wide results and limits: Later analysis revealed greater clonal expansion in HLA-associated TCR beta chains than in equally common others.

CDR3 size: 16 residues. Looked up from germline, CDR1 is SGHRS and CDR2 is YFSETQ. V shed 4 bases and J 5 bases; nucleotides not matched to a gene: 9. PCR primers comprised 60 Vbeta and 13 Jbeta primers. Original analysis: An analysis performed later counted 75 million to 80 million unique TCR beta chains (roughly 11 million of them shared). Some clones are missing from TCRdb's copy, which holds only in-frame ones; the method was immunoSEQ multiplex PCR. V, J and clone size reflect that table, while D and trimming were determined from the DNA. The specimen's table records fewer than 100,000 clones. Sequencing was done on a sample of PBMCs. The sequence came from a man aged 45-65 years in good health and CMV-seronegative. V is TRBV5-1 and J is TRBJ2-3; 11 bases map to TRBD2. In nucleotides, the CDR3 is TGCGCCAGCAGCCCCGGACTAGCGGGCCAGGGAGATACGCAGTATTTT. Translation: CASSPGLAGQGDTQYF. The full variable domain, its missing parts supplied by reference TRBV5-1 and TRBJ2-3, is KAGVTQTPRYLIKTRGQQVTLSCSPISGHRSVSWYQQTPGQGLQFLFEYFSETQRNKGNFPGRFSGRQFSNSRSEMNVSTLELGDSALYLCASSPGLAGQGDTQYFGPGTRLTVL.